Shown below are 26 T cell receptor beta chains from a single sample sequenced in a study of regulatory T cells in long-lasting Graves disease. Assembly of TCR beta libraries relied on iRepertoire HTBI primers together with Arm-PCR of CDR3 regions. TCRdb used MiXCR to reprocess the multiplex PCR reads, holding one entry per CDR3 protein. Altogether just over 600,000 distinct CDR3 sequences are present, roughly 16% being singletons, with the ten largest covering 15% to 20%. Time point: newly diagnosed GD, antithyroid drugs for less than 3 months. Construction of the TCR library relied on RNA isolated from PBMCs. These same data were also listed under a study on T cells in Graves' hyperthyroidism and ophthalmopathy.

The source material was peripheral blood mononuclear cells (PBMCs), sampled at new diagnosis, from a patient treated with antithyroid drugs. The receptors come from a woman aged 30 to 39 with Graves disease.

Many counts were recorded for this clonotype. The chain recombines TRBV11-2 with TRBJ2-7, with 7 bases that match TRBD1. Germline CDR1 is SGHAT and CDR2 is FQNNGV. This CDR3 has 13 amino acids. V trimming: 5 bases; J trimming: 3 bases; junction bases outside the gene matches: 4. CDR3 in amino acids: CASSRDSLYEQYF. The CDR3 region has the DNA TGTGCCAGCAGCAGGGACAGTCTCTACGAGCAGTACTTC.

This clonotype was found many times. CDR3 sequence: CASSFGDSNNEQFF. CDR3 nucleotides: TGTGCCAGCAGTTTTGGGGATTCAAACAATGAGCAGTTCTTC. This sequence joins TRBV6-9 and TRBJ2-1, with D unresolved. This CDR3 is built from 14 residues. Deletions cut 4 bases from V and 5 bases from J, with 12 bases between. Germline CDR1 and CDR2: MNHGY and SVAAGI.

This clonotype was detected many times. The genes are TRBV28 and TRBJ2-7; TRBD1 aligns across 9 bases. CDR3 size: 14 residues. Per the germline V gene, CDR1 is MDHEN and CDR2 is SYDVKM. J lost 1 base, V lost 6 bases, and 4 bases had no gene match. This CDR3 reads CASRGDRVSYEQYF. The CDR3 nucleotides are TGTGCCAGCAGGGGGGACAGGGTTTCCTACGAGCAGTACTTC.

V usage is TRBV20-1 and J usage is TRBJ2-7, with 7 bases that match TRBD1. The J segment lost 5 bases and the V segment lost 3 bases, leaving 7 bases of the junction unmatched. The CDR3 length is 13 residues. Germline loops: CDR1 DFQATT, CDR2 SNEGSKA (reference sequence). This CDR3 is CSASRQGRDEQYF. The CDR3 DNA sequence: TGCAGTGCTAGTCGACAGGGCAGGGACGAGCAGTACTTC.

This clonotype was seen repeatedly, ten times or more. The chain couples TRBV3-1 to TRBJ1-1; D is perhaps TRBD1 (5 bases). The CDR3 is 14 residues long. CDR1 and CDR2 from the germline V gene are LGHDT and YNNKEL (reference sequence). Trimming took 1 base from V and 5 from J, leaving 11 bases between them. The CDR3 loop is CASSQAGRRTEAFF. CDR3 nucleotide sequence: TGTGCCAGCAGCCAAGCGGGACGGAGGACTGAAGCTTTCTTT.

In its sample, this clonotype was seen a few times. The chain uses TRBV5-1 and TRBJ2-2; 7 bases are a match to TRBD1. Germline assignment: CDR1 SGHRS and CDR2 YFSETQ. Trimming removed 0 bases from V and 2 bases from J; junction bases left unmatched: 13. The CDR3 sequence is 19 residues long. The CDR3 sequence: CASSLGPRRQGSNTGELFF. The CDR3 region has the DNA TGCGCCAGCAGCTTGGGGCCCCGCCGACAGGGATCAAACACCGGGGAGCTGTTTTTT.

This clonotype was detected ten times or more. The chain recombines TRBV12-3 or TRBV12-4 with TRBJ1-1, with D perhaps matching TRBD1 (5 bases). V gave up 4 bases and J gave up 2 bases, with 11 bases separating them. The CDR3 has 14 residues. The DNA of the CDR3 is TGTGCCAGCAGTTCCCAGGGAAGTAACACTGAAGCTTTCTTT. Its translation: CASSSQGSNTEAFF.

The CDR3 loop is CASSSEGGGSPYEQYF. CDR3 in DNA: TGTGCCAGCAGCTCGGAGGGGGGGGGATCCCCCTACGAGCAGTACTTC. This chain uses TRBV5-6 with TRBJ2-7; a weak D match, TRBD2 (7 bases). Germline lookup yields CDR1 SGHDT and CDR2 YYEEEE. The CDR3 is made up of 16 amino acids. V was clipped by 3 bases and J by 2 bases, with 18 bases between them.

This clonotype was seen many times. V gene TRBV2 combines with J gene TRBJ1-5, with D possibly matching TRBD1 (5 bases). Germline values: CDR1 SNHLY, CDR2 FYNNEI. The CDR3 length is 15 residues. Trimming cost V 3 bases and J 0 bases, with 9 bases left between them. CDR3 amino acids: CASSDEGYSNQPQHF. Written as DNA, the CDR3 is TGTGCCAGCAGTGACGAGGGGTATAGCAATCAGCCCCAGCATTTT.

Only a few counts were recorded for this clonotype. This chain connects TRBV28 to TRBJ1-6; D unresolved. Germline V gives CDR1 MDHEN, CDR2 SYDVKM. CDR3 length: 14 amino acids. Deletions cut 6 bases from V and 7 bases from J, with 13 bases between. The CDR3 protein is CASSLDGVNSPLHF. CDR3 bases: TGTGCCAGCAGCCTGGACGGGGTGAATTCACCCCTCCACTTT.

This clonotype was observed many times. This rearrangement joins TRBV5-1 to TRBJ2-7, with 7 bases lining up with TRBD2. CDR1 and CDR2 from the germline V gene are SGHRS and YFSETQ. After removal of 1 base from V and 6 bases from J, the junction contained 13 bases not matched to a gene. The CDR3 consists of 16 residues. The CDR3 DNA sequence: TGCGCCAGCAGCTTGATGAGCGGGACCTACAATTCCGAGCAGTACTTC. Encoded protein: CASSLMSGTYNSEQYF.

This clonotype was recorded at least ten times. In nucleotides, the CDR3 is TGTGCCAGCAGTTTGACCGGGAGTGTGAACGAGCAGTACTTC. It specifies CASSLTGSVNEQYF. The rearrangement joins TRBV12-3 or TRBV12-4 to TRBJ2-7, with D possibly being TRBD2 (6 bases). The CDR3 is 14 residues long. The V end was cut by 3 bases, the J end by 5 bases, with 14 bases between.

This clonotype was observed a few times. The chain combines TRBV20-1 with TRBJ2-5; D might be TRBD1 or TRBD2, each matching 6 bases. The CDR3 is 14 residues long. In germline, CDR1 is DFQATT, CDR2 SNEGSKA (reference sequence). V was pared by 3 bases and J by 5 bases, with 16 bases between. CDR3 region: CSASGDWGRETQYF. Written as DNA, the CDR3 is TGCAGTGCTAGTGGGGACTGGGGGCGTGAGACCCAGTACTTC.

The gene calls are TRBV19 and TRBJ2-1; 9 bases match TRBD2. CDR1 and CDR2 from the germline V gene are LNHDA and SQIVND (reference sequence). The ends lost 4 bases at V and 4 bases at J; junction bases unmatched: 5. This CDR3 is 15 amino acids long. The CDR3 sequence is CASSRVAGVYNEQFF. As DNA, the CDR3 is TGTGCCAGTAGTAGAGTAGCGGGAGTATACAATGAGCAGTTCTTC.

This clonotype was counted many times. This chain joins TRBV2 and TRBJ2-1; D uncertain. Germline V gene data show CDR1 as SNHLY and CDR2 as FYNNEI. V lost 8 bases and J 2 bases, leaving 13 bases between the germline ends. The CDR3 consists of 14 residues. This CDR3 reads CASHTSTTYNEQFF. CDR3 DNA sequence: TGTGCCAGCCATACTTCAACGACCTACAATGAGCAGTTCTTC.

V and J are TRBV6-1 and TRBJ1-1, with D possibly matching TRBD1 (6 bases). Germline-derived CDR1 and CDR2 are MNHNS and SASEGT. This CDR3 comprises 14 residues. The germline V and J ends were trimmed by 5 bases and 5 bases, with 15 bases remaining between them. Here the CDR3 reads CASSRDTSGTEAFF. The CDR3 DNA sequence: TGTGCCAGCAGTCGGGACACTTCGGGGACTGAAGCTTTCTTT.

A few counts support this clonotype. This chain uses TRBV12-5 with TRBJ2-1; D uncertain. The CDR3 extends over 18 amino acids. The V end was cut by 2 bases, the J end by 1 base, with 18 bases between. Germline V gene sequence: CDR1 LGHNT, CDR2 FRNRAP. The CDR3 bases are TGTGCTAGTGGTTTGTCAGTCACGGGCGGTCGTTCCTACAATGAGCAGTTCTTC. Its translation is CASGLSVTGGRSYNEQFF. The full variable domain, its missing parts supplied by reference TRBV12-5 and TRBJ2-1, is DARVTQTPRHKVTEMGQEVTMRCQPILGHNTVFWYRQTMMQGLELLAYFRNRAPLDDSGMPKDRFSAEMPDATLATLKIQPSEPRDSAVYFCASGLSVTGGRSYNEQFFGPGTRLTVL.

The chain employs TRBV30 and TRBJ2-7; D possibly corresponds to TRBD1 (6 bases). Trimming took off 3 bases at V and 3 bases at J, with 9 bases between the two ends. The CDR3 runs to 12 residues. Germline loops: CDR1 GTSNPN, CDR2 SVGIG (reference sequence). DNA of the CDR3: TGTGCCTGGAGGGACAGAATCTACGAGCAGTACTTC. Protein product: CAWRDRIYEQYF.

This clonotype has a count of ten or more. This rearrangement joins TRBV27 to TRBJ2-1; D gene ambiguous. Looked up from germline, CDR1 is MNHEY and CDR2 is SMNVEV (reference sequence). The ends were cut back, 9 bases at V and 0 bases at J, with 12 bases in the middle. The CDR3 extends over 14 amino acids. CDR3 protein: CASADQSSYNEQFF. The CDR3 DNA reads as TGTGCCAGTGCGGACCAGAGCTCCTACAATGAGCAGTTCTTC.

The chain has TRBV19 and TRBJ2-1, with TRBD2 identical over 8 bases. Looked up from germline, CDR1 is LNHDA and CDR2 is SQIVND (reference sequence). The CDR3 length is 14 residues. The V segment lost 5 bases and the J segment 8 bases; nucleotides outside the gene matches: 8. The CDR3 region has the DNA TGTGCCAGTAGTTCCCAGCGGGAGTACGATGAGCAGTTCTTC. It codes for CASSSQREYDEQFF.

This clonotype was detected a few times. The chain is built from TRBV6-1 and TRBJ1-5; D gene unclear. The V gene's germline CDR1 is MNHNS and CDR2 SASEGT. The CDR3 totals 14 residues. Trimming took off 3 bases at V and 7 bases at J, with 13 bases between the two ends. The DNA of the CDR3 is TGTGCCAGCAGTGACCGCGCGCGCGTCCAGCCCCAGCATTTT. Translated, it gives CASSDRARVQPQHF.

The CDR3 spells CASSGTGNTPYEQYF. CDR3 DNA: TGTGCCAGTAGTGGGACAGGGAATACCCCGTACGAGCAGTACTTC. The chain employs TRBV19 and TRBJ2-7; the match to TRBD1 covers 9 bases. Trimming at V came to 5 bases and at J to 4 bases, leaving 9 bases not matched to a gene. CDR1 LNHDA and CDR2 SQIVND come from the germline V gene (reference sequence). The CDR3 covers 15 residues.

This clonotype was detected many times. In nucleotides, the CDR3 is TGTGCCAGCAGTTCAGGGTTTGTTAACAATCAGCCCCAGCATTTT. Residues: CASSSGFVNNQPQHF. The genes are TRBV12-3 or TRBV12-4 and TRBJ1-5, with D maybe TRBD1 (5 bases). V gave up 4 bases and J gave up 3 bases, with 13 bases separating them. The CDR3 has 15 amino acids.

Worth noting for this clonotype: Here the CDR3 omits its conserved ending phenylalanine or tryptophan, so a read error is the likely source. This chain joins TRBV5-1 and TRBJ2-1; no clear D gene. CDR3 length: 14 amino acids. V was clipped by 5 bases and J by 6 bases, with 15 bases between them. The germline CDR1 and CDR2 sequences are SGHRS and YFSETQ. CDR3 residues: CASSLSWRGNEQFL. Written as DNA, the CDR3 is TGCGCCAGCAGTTTGAGTTGGAGAGGCAATGAGCAGTTCCTC.

The table lists this clonotype with a few counts. This chain connects TRBV19 to TRBJ2-1, with D tentatively TRBD2 (6 bases). The CDR3 sequence is 14 residues long. Germline V gene data show CDR1 as LNHDA and CDR2 as SQIVND (reference sequence). The germline V and J ends were trimmed by 3 bases and 6 bases, with 12 bases remaining between them. The CDR3 coding sequence is TGTGCCAGTAGTATCGGGAGTGAAGTCAATGAGCAGTTCTTC. Translation gives CASSIGSEVNEQFF.

The J gene is TRBJ2-1, the V gene TRBV18, with TRBD1 matching 9 bases. Germline V gene lookup returns CDR1 KGHSH and CDR2 LQKENI. CDR3 length: 15 amino acids. The V gene end was trimmed by 1 base and the J gene end by 10 bases; junction bases not matched to a gene: 8. CDR3 DNA: TGTGCCAGCTCACCACTATCGACAGGGGGTCCCGAGCAGTTCTTC. Encoded protein: CASSPLSTGGPEQFF.